The T cell receptor beta chain described here comes from a study of blood T cell repertoires in COVID-19 (dated by TCRdb to the early 2020s). About the investigation overall: Collaborator samples came from the United States, Italy and Spain and covered acute and convalescent phases of COVID-19. The prospective study material was composed of cDNA or gDNA derived from T cells, B-cell-depleted T cells, or PBMCs. The dataset comprised deeply sampled blood TCRbeta repertoires from subjects exposed to, actively infected with, or recovered from COVID-19. The repertoires were released in a freely available public database intended as a resource for research on the immune response to SARS-CoV-2. The samples were drawn from the first 160 participants of the ongoing ImmuneRACE study and from 1,254 subjects provided by 6 global collaborators. Nearly every sample came with metadata listing a de-identified subject ID, COVID-19 status, age in years and sex. Where HLA class I and class II types were available, the types were taken from metadata supplied by the sample provider, not from assay-based typing.

Results and caveats for the whole study, not just this receptor: Clinical and demographic metadata were provided uncurated, with the amount varying by source and participant.

In the prospective study, participants were roughly 18 to 95 years old, resided in approximately 22 geographic areas of the United States, and were enrolled through a virtual design. In the prospective study, cohorts were assigned on the basis of participant-reported clinical history obtained from a screening survey and a study questionnaire. Recovered participants in ImmuneRACE Cohort 3 were defined by two consecutive negative NP/OP PCR tests, clearance by a healthcare professional, or resolution of symptoms. Mobile phlebotomists in the prospective study collected whole blood, serum and a nasopharyngeal or oropharyngeal swab from every participant. Additional blood draws and questionnaires over an approximately 2-month period could optionally be provided by prospective study participants. Before DNA extraction, blood samples from the prospective study were shipped at room temperature or frozen.

This clone was found a few times. It has no known antigen specificity. No much larger clone exists at a distance of one base, and base qualities are not known. TCRbeta CDR3 regions were amplified from genomic DNA using the immunoSEQ Assay, a bias-controlled multiplex PCR. On the study's bioinformatics: The number of nucleated cells in each sample was estimated by amplification of reference gene primers within the assay. Sequence reads were collapsed and filtered to measure the absolute abundance of every unique TCRbeta CDR3 rearrangement. For each sample, productive Simpson clonality was calculated as the square root of Simpson's diversity index across productive rearrangements. The source is immuneACCESS, and TCRdb retained only in-frame sequences with V and J called. Part of the clones is not carried over; for the studies checked, unresolved V genes explain less than half of this, and the remainder is unexplained. V and J calls and clone size are as listed in that table; D and trimming were resolved from the DNA. Recorded for this sample are about 380,000 clones; more than 70% of them occurred a single time. Of the sample, 1% to 1.5% is held by the ten largest clones.

Source material: PBMCs or T cells enriched from blood (not recorded which). The clonotype was recovered from a young man who had recovered from COVID-19.

This receptor has the CDR3 CASSRQTSGGNYEQYF. The nucleotide sequence is given as TGTGCCAGCAGCCGGCAGACTAGCGGGGGGAACTACGAGCAGTACTTC. The sequence is built from TRBV7-6 and TRBJ2-7, with TRBD2 identical over 13 junction bases. V is trimmed back by 5 bases and J by 3 bases, and the junction contains 7 bases that no gene match accounts for. From the germline V gene, CDR1 is SGHVS and CDR2 is FNYEAQ. Counted from cysteine to phenylalanine, this CDR3 has 16 amino acids. Only CDR3 DNA remains: 48 bases, in frame from the first base.